This T cell receptor (beta chain) was observed in a study of blood T cells in healthy people across ages. Overall study findings and caveats: A conclusive naive versus antigen-experienced comparison was prevented by the unsorted PBMCs.

Germline CDR1 is MNHEY and CDR2 is SVGEGT. This CDR3 contains 12 residues. The V end was cut by 7 bases, the J end by 7 bases, with 11 bases between. A J-beta primer mix and a sample-barcoded 5' primer were used in a second PCR of about 7 to 12 cycles. TCRdb re-called the 5' RACE reads through MiXCR, storing one row per CDR3 protein. In the table there are roughly 800,000 distinct CDR3 sequences, 58% of which are singletons. For this clonotype: Its specificity is unknown.

Staff drew around 10 milliliters of peripheral blood from each donor. The specimen sequenced was blood. This chain connects TRBV6-2 or TRBV6-3 to TRBJ2-1; maybe TRBD1 (5 bases). The source is a man aged 25-40 years in good health. This CDR3 reads CASKLGPNEQFF. The CDR3 coding sequence is TGTGCCAGCAAGTTGGGGCCGAATGAGCAGTTCTTC.